This T cell receptor beta chain was profiled in a study of T cells after yellow fever vaccination. The study made its TCR cDNA through 5'RACE template switching. That step introduced a universal primer site along with UMIs. TCRdb re-derived calls from the 5' RACE reads in MiXCR, one entry per CDR3 protein. The profile shows 400,000 or so distinct CDR3 sequences, about 17% of them singletons. The CDR3 spans 19 residues. With V trimmed by 1 base and J by 0 bases, 8 bases remained unmatched. Germline values: CDR1 MGHDK, CDR2 SYGVNS. This clonotype was counted a few times. The source material was PBMCs, sampled before the yellow fever booster vaccination. V and J are TRBV25-1 and TRBJ2-2, with TRBD2 matching 10 bases. The clonotype comes from a man younger than 35 who received the YFV17D yellow fever vaccine. The CDR3 region has the DNA TGTGCCAGCAGTGAATTGTTAGCGGGGGGACTCGCGAACACCGGGGAGCTGTTTTTT. It is translated as CASSELLAGGLANTGELFF. The full variable domain, its missing parts supplied by reference TRBV25-1 and TRBJ2-2, is EADIYQTPRYLVIGTGKKITLECSQTMGHDKMYWYQQDPGMELHLIHYSYGVNSTEKGDLSSESTVSRIRTEHFPLTLESARPSHTSQYLCASSELLAGGLANTGELFFGEGSRLTVL.